A single sample gave rise to the 14 T cell receptor beta chains below, sequenced in a study of cytomegalovirus exposure and HLA in healthy donors. PCR used 60 Vbeta primers and 13 Jbeta primers. The data were produced by immunoSEQ multiplex PCR, yet TCRdb's version contains in-frame clones alone and is incomplete. The table records approximately 130,000 clones, less than 80% of them present only once. The specimen was PBMCs. These receptor sequences come from a female donor in good health and CMV-seropositive.

The genes are TRBV6-1 and TRBJ2-3; 7 bases are a match to TRBD1. CDR1 and CDR2 (germline): MNHNS, SASEGT. V dropped 8 bases and J dropped 1; count of bases not matched to a gene: 3. The length of the CDR3 is 13 residues. The CDR3 nucleotides are TGTGCCAGCCGAGGGACAGGCACAGATACGCAGTATTTT. It encodes CASRGTGTDTQYF.

The chain combines TRBV4-1 with TRBJ2-1, with 12 bases that match TRBD1. With V trimmed by 6 bases and J by 8 bases, 8 bases remained unmatched. This CDR3 has 15 amino acids. The V gene's germline CDR1 is MGHRA and CDR2 YSYEKL. The CDR3 bases are TGCGCCAGCAGTCGGGACAGGGGGCAGGTTGATGAGCAGTTCTTC. Translating gives CASSRDRGQVDEQFF.

The chain employs TRBV11-2 and TRBJ2-7, with D perhaps matching TRBD1 (6 bases). The germline V gene encodes CDR1 SGHAT and CDR2 FQNNGV. Between the trimmed V and J ends, which lost 1 base and 2 bases, there was a span of 9 bases. The CDR3 consists of 14 residues. CDR3 in DNA: TGTGCCAGCAGCTTAGCGGGACAACCCTACGAGCAGTACTTC. This encodes CASSLAGQPYEQYF.

V and J are TRBV28 and TRBJ2-7, with a possible D match to TRBD1 (5 bases). The germline V gene encodes CDR1 MDHEN and CDR2 SYDVKM. The CDR3 contains 15 residues. V gave up 2 bases and J gave up 0 bases, with 11 bases separating them. DNA for the CDR3: TGTGCCAGCAGTTTAGAAGGGGTTAGCTCCTACGAGCAGTACTTC. It specifies CASSLEGVSSYEQYF.

The rearrangement joins TRBV5-1 to TRBJ2-3; TRBD2 might be the D (6 bases). Germline loops: CDR1 SGHRS, CDR2 YFSETQ. There are 14 residues in the CDR3. The V end lost 4 bases, the J end lost 4 bases, and 13 bases lay between the germline ends. The CDR3 here is CASSVRSSADTQYF. The DNA of the CDR3 is TGCGCCAGCAGCGTACGGTCTAGCGCAGATACGCAGTATTTT.

The V gene is TRBV6-6, the J gene TRBJ2-6; D unclear. Trimming took 4 bases from V and 0 from J, leaving 10 bases between them. The germline V gene encodes CDR1 MNHNY and CDR2 SVGAGI (reference sequence). CDR3 length: 16 amino acids. This chain's CDR3 is CASSSPVSSGANVLTF. The CDR3 DNA is TGTGCCAGCAGTTCTCCGGTGAGCTCTGGGGCCAACGTCCTGACTTTC.

This chain connects TRBV19 to TRBJ1-1; D gene unclear. The CDR3 covers 14 residues. Per germline, CDR1 LNHDA and CDR2 SQIVND (reference sequence). V was clipped by 7 bases and J by 2 bases, with 14 bases between them. The chain's CDR3 is CASTRGRGNTEAFF. The CDR3 DNA reads TGTGCCAGTACTCGAGGGCGGGGAAACACTGAAGCTTTCTTT.

This chain uses TRBV6-5 with TRBJ1-2, with 7 positions matching TRBD1. CDR1 is MNHEY and CDR2 is SVGAGI in the germline V gene. The V and J ends lost 1 base and 2 bases, in that order; junction bases with no gene match: 4. The CDR3 is made up of 15 amino acids. The CDR3 DNA reads TGTGCCAGCAGTTACTGGGACAGCTCGAACTATGGCTACACCTTC. Residues: CASSYWDSSNYGYTF.

The J gene is TRBJ1-2, the V gene TRBV14; no definite D call. Trimming took off 1 base at V and 8 bases at J, with 17 bases between the two ends. Germline V lookup: CDR1 SGHDN, CDR2 FVKESK. This CDR3 contains 15 residues. CDR3 nucleotides: TGTGCCAGCAGCCAAGTCGTCCGGGATTCAAAGGGCTACACCTTC. This encodes CASSQVVRDSKGYTF.

This chain joins TRBV2 and TRBJ1-4; D is perhaps TRBD1 (6 bases). CDR1 and CDR2 (germline): SNHLY, FYNNEI. CDR3 length: 16 residues. V lost 2 bases and J lost 2, with 12 bases in between. The CDR3 nucleotides read TGTGCCAGCAGTGAAACAGGGTCGTGGACTAATGAAAAACTGTTTTTT. Translation gives CASSETGSWTNEKLFF.

The V call is TRBV6-6, the J call TRBJ2-5; TRBD2 is a possible D gene (6 bases). The CDR3 contains 13 residues. Germline CDR1 is MNHNY and CDR2 is SVGAGI (reference sequence). Trimming stripped 4 bases from V and 4 bases from J, with 10 bases between. CDR3 region: CASSLTSLETQYF. The CDR3 bases are TGTGCCAGCAGTTTGACTAGTTTAGAGACCCAGTACTTC.

This chain joins TRBV7-8 and TRBJ1-1; the match to TRBD1 covers 9 bases. The J segment lost 1 base and the V segment lost 5 bases, leaving 5 bases of the junction unmatched. This CDR3 is 15 amino acids long. Looked up from germline, CDR1 is SGHVS and CDR2 is FQNEAQ. CDR3 DNA sequence: TGTGCCAGCAGCCCCGTGGGACAGGGGAACACTGAAGCTTTCTTT. It translates to CASSPVGQGNTEAFF.

J is TRBJ2-1 and V is TRBV11-2; TRBD2 aligns across 13 bases. The CDR3 extends over 17 amino acids. Germline CDR1 is SGHAT and CDR2 is FQNNGV. The J segment lost 4 bases and the V segment lost 5 bases, leaving 8 bases of the junction unmatched. Here the CDR3 reads CASSLRTSGGTYNEQFF. CDR3 nucleotides: TGTGCCAGCAGCCTCCGGACTAGCGGGGGCACATACAATGAGCAGTTCTTC.

This clone was recorded a few times. The chain carries TRBV18 and TRBJ1-1; D uncertain. Trimming pared 3 bases from V and 4 bases from J, leaving 6 bases between. CDR1 KGHSH and CDR2 LQKENI come from the germline V gene. The CDR3 runs 12 residues. This CDR3 reads CASSPSRTEAFF. In nucleotides, the CDR3 is TGTGCCAGCTCACCCTCGCGCACTGAAGCTTTCTTT. Full variable domain (missing parts from reference TRBV18 and TRBJ1-1): NAGVMQNPRHLVRRRGQEARLRCSPMKGHSHVYWYRQLPEEGLKFMVYLQKENIIDESGMPKERFSAEFPKEGPSILRIQQVVRGDSAAYFCASSPSRTEAFFGQGTRLTVV.